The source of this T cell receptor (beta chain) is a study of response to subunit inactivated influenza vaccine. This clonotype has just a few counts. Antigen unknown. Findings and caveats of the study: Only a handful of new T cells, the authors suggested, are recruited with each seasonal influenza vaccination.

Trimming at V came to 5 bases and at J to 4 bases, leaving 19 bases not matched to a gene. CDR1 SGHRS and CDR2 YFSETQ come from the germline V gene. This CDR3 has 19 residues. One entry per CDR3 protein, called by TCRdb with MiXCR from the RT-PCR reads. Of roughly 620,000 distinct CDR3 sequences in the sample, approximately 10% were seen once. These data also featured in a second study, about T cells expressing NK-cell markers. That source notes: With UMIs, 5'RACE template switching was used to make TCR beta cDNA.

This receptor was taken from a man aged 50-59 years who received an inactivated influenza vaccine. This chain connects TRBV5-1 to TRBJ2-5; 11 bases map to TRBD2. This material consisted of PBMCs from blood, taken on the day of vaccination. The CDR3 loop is CASRPGASASGGLGETQYF. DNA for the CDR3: TGCGCCAGCAGACCTGGCGCTTCTGCTAGCGGGGGGCTTGGAGAGACCCAGTACTTC. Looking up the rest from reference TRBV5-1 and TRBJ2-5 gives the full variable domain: KAGVTQTPRYLIKTRGQQVTLSCSPISGHRSVSWYQQTPGQGLQFLFEYFSETQRNKGNFPGRFSGRQFSNSRSEMNVSTLELGDSALYLCASRPGASASGGLGETQYFGPGTRLLVL.